The T cell receptor (beta chain) described here comes from a study of CD8+CD57+ T cells in acquired aplastic anemia. Trimming removed 4 bases from V and 3 bases from J, with 19 bases in between. CDR3 size: 16 residues. The germline V gene encodes CDR1 MNHEY and CDR2 SMNVEV (reference sequence). By flow cytometry, patients selected for sequencing had shown an expansion of CD8+CD57+ cells. The template used for profiling TCR beta VDJ and CDR3 was genomic DNA. TCRdb re-called the reads through MiXCR, storing one row per CDR3 protein. In the table there are hundreds of thousands of distinct CDR3 sequences, under 60% of which are singletons.

This chain uses TRBV27 with TRBJ2-7, with D perhaps matching TRBD2 (5 bases). The sample was sorted CD4+, CD8+, or CD8+CD57+ T cells (not recorded which) from PBMCs. This clonotype was obtained from a human donor with aplastic anemia. The CDR3 DNA reads TGTGCCAGCAGTTCCAAACTAGTTCGGCCCTACTACGAGCAGTACTTC. The encoded protein is CASSSKLVRPYYEQYF.